Presented here are 20 T cell receptor beta chains from one specimen sequenced in a study of T cell repertoires in cytomegalovirus infection. A single record per CDR3 protein comes from TCRdb applying MiXCR to the reads. This table has approximately 500,000 distinct CDR3 sequences, 11% appearing once. Sequencing input: PBMCs. These receptors were obtained from a human donor in good health (CMV status not recorded). Some clones in this sample may be carry-over from other donors' samples.

This clonotype was observed many times. The V gene is TRBV7-9, the J gene TRBJ1-6; D call uncertain. Deletions cut 1 base from V and 8 bases from J, with 6 bases between. In germline, CDR1 is SEHNR, CDR2 FQNEAQ (reference sequence). The CDR3 covers 13 residues. The CDR3 spells CASSLVSDSPLHF. The CDR3 nucleotides read TGTGCCAGCAGCTTAGTCTCCGATTCACCCCTCCACTTT. The full variable domain, its missing parts supplied by reference TRBV7-9 and TRBJ1-6, is DTGVSQNPRHKITKRGQNVTFRCDPISEHNRLYWYRQTLGQGPEFLTYFQNEAQLEKSRLLSDRFSAERPKGSFSTLEIQRTEQGDSAMYLCASSLVSDSPLHFGNGTRLTVT.

This clonotype has a count of ten or more. V is TRBV10-3 and J is TRBJ2-3; no firm D call. Germline lookup yields CDR1 ENHRY and CDR2 SYGVKD. V was shortened by 0 bases and J by 2 bases, with 6 bases between the two germline ends. This CDR3 has 14 amino acids. In DNA, the CDR3 is TGTGCCATCAGTGAGTCGCCCGACACAGATACGCAGTATTTT. This encodes CAISESPDTDTQYF.

In this sample, this clonotype turned up many times. This chain uses TRBV29-1 with TRBJ2-2; D is ambiguous. Germline V CDR1 and CDR2: SQVTM, ANQGSEA. With 6 bases removed from V and 0 bases from J, the gap between germline ends came to 11 bases. There are 14 residues in the CDR3. CDR3 amino acids: CSVVFRTNTGELFF. The CDR3 nucleotides are TGCAGCGTCGTTTTCCGGACGAACACCGGGGAGCTGTTTTTT.

The CDR3 is CSSHPGQRIYGYTF. CDR3 nucleotide sequence: TGCAGTTCCCACCCGGGACAACGAATCTATGGCTACACCTTC. V usage is TRBV20-1 and J usage is TRBJ1-2, with a tentative D call TRBD1 (6 bases). V gave up 8 bases and J gave up 4 bases, with 20 bases separating them. The germline CDR1 and CDR2 sequences are DFQATT and SNEGSKA (reference sequence). This CDR3 region has 14 residues.

Ten or more counts support this clonotype. The rearrangement uses TRBV29-1 and TRBJ2-7; TRBD1 is a possible D gene (6 bases). This CDR3 contains 13 residues. From germline, CDR1 is SQVTM and CDR2 ANQGSEA. V gave up 8 bases and J gave up 3 bases, with 17 bases separating them. The CDR3 is CSILDRTNYEQYF. CDR3 nucleotides: TGCAGCATCCTGGACAGAACCAACTACGAGCAGTACTTC.

This clonotype was picked up many times. The rearrangement links TRBV2 to TRBJ1-4, with 7 bases fitting TRBD1. The germline CDR1 and CDR2 sequences are SNHLY and FYNNEI. V was pared by 0 bases and J by 4 bases, with 5 bases of the junction left unmatched. The CDR3 totals 16 residues. The CDR3 loop is CASSEALGQINEKLFF. The CDR3 DNA is TGTGCCAGCAGTGAAGCGCTGGGACAGATTAATGAAAAACTGTTTTTT.

This clonotype occurred many times. V and J are TRBV4-1 and TRBJ1-6; D ambiguous. V lost 4 bases and J lost 9, with 16 bases in between. CDR3 length equals 15 residues. The germline gives CDR1 MGHRA, CDR2 YSYEKL. The CDR3: CASSPTQGPGSPLHF. CDR3 bases: TGCGCCAGCAGCCCCACTCAAGGTCCAGGTTCACCCCTCCACTTT.

At least ten counts were recorded for this clonotype. V usage is TRBV7-6 and J usage is TRBJ2-7, with D perhaps matching TRBD1 or TRBD2 (6 bases each). This CDR3 has 20 residues. The V gene's germline CDR1 is SGHVS and CDR2 FNYEAQ. V was clipped by 1 base and J by 2 bases, with 27 bases between them. In DNA, the CDR3 is TGTGCCAGCAGCTTAGTCATCCCGACGGGGGCTCGAGGGACCACCTACGAGCAGTACTTC. This codes for CASSLVIPTGARGTTYEQYF.

This clonotype was seen more than once but under ten times. This chain links TRBV20-1 with TRBJ2-7; 7 bases map to TRBD2. The CDR3 consists of 13 residues. CDR1 and CDR2 (germline): DFQATT, SNEGSKA (reference sequence). V dropped 7 bases and J dropped 2; count of bases not matched to a gene: 8. CDR3 sequence reads: CSDSPSGTYEQYF. Written as DNA, the CDR3 is TGCAGTGACAGTCCTAGCGGTACCTACGAGCAGTACTTC.

The CDR3 is CSVEEPSATYEQYF. Written as DNA, the CDR3 is TGCAGCGTTGAAGAACCTAGCGCAACCTACGAGCAGTACTTC. The gene calls are TRBV29-1 and TRBJ2-7; a possible D gene is TRBD2 (6 bases). V was clipped by 0 bases and J by 2 bases, with 11 bases between them. Germline V gene sequence: CDR1 SQVTM, CDR2 ANQGSEA. The CDR3 extends over 14 amino acids.

J is TRBJ2-1 and V is TRBV7-9; 9 positions match TRBD1. The V and J ends lost 4 bases and 1 base, in that order; junction bases with no gene match: 5. CDR1 is SEHNR, CDR2 FQNEAQ, per germline (reference sequence). This CDR3 has 16 residues. The chain's CDR3 is CASSSTGGVSYNEQFF. The CDR3 DNA sequence: TGTGCCAGCAGCTCCACAGGGGGCGTATCCTACAATGAGCAGTTCTTC.

This clonotype showed up many times. The gene calls are TRBV6-6 and TRBJ1-5; D might be TRBD1 (5 bases). V was trimmed by 3 bases and J by 5 bases, leaving 14 bases between them. The V gene's germline CDR1 is MNHNY and CDR2 SVGAGI (reference sequence). The length of the CDR3 is 15 residues. Here the CDR3 DNA reads TGTGCCAGCAGTTATAAGGGGTCACAATATCAGCCCCAGCATTTT. Translation gives CASSYKGSQYQPQHF.

In regard to this clonotype: A much more abundant neighbour one base away suggests this may be a read error. The rearrangement uses TRBV7-3 and TRBJ1-1; TRBD1 aligns across 9 bases. Per germline, CDR1 SGHTA and CDR2 FQGTGA. The CDR3 extends over 13 amino acids. The J segment lost 10 bases and the V segment lost 5 bases, leaving 8 bases of the junction unmatched. The CDR3: CASSPGTGFPAFF. The CDR3, as DNA: TGTGCCAGCAGCCCCGGGACAGGGTTCCCAGCTTTCTTT.

The gene calls are TRBV5-3 and TRBJ2-6; D not resolved. TRBV5-3 is filed as an ORF, its function uncertain. V was cut by 8 bases and J by 1 base, with 16 bases left in between. This CDR3 region has 16 residues. The CDR3 DNA follows: TGTGCCAGCAGCGTGGCTGTGGATTCTGGGGCCAACGTCCTGACTTTC. This sequence encodes CASSVAVDSGANVLTF.

This clonotype was counted at least ten times. The chain has TRBV7-2 and TRBJ2-1, with D unclear. Trimming pared 1 base from V and 0 bases from J, leaving 4 bases between. The CDR3 is made up of 14 amino acids. The germline V gene has CDR1 SGHTA and CDR2 FQGNSA. The CDR3 here is CASSLDFSYNEQFF. DNA for the CDR3: TGTGCCAGCAGCTTAGATTTCTCCTACAATGAGCAGTTCTTC.

This clonotype came up many times. The gene calls are TRBV7-6 and TRBJ1-1; D ambiguous. Germline CDR1 and CDR2: SGHVS and FNYEAQ. V lost 0 bases to trimming and J lost 1 base, with 9 bases between them. This CDR3 contains 15 residues. CDR3: CASSLASHWNTEAFF. The CDR3, as DNA: TGTGCCAGCAGCTTAGCCTCCCACTGGAACACTGAAGCTTTCTTT.

This clonotype was counted many times. CDR3 DNA sequence: TGTGCCAGCAGATCTCCGGGACAGGGTGGGACTGAAGCTTTCTTT. Protein sequence: CASRSPGQGGTEAFF. The V call is TRBV12-3 or TRBV12-4, the J call TRBJ1-1; 9 nucleotides match TRBD1. This CDR3 region has 15 residues. The ends lost 6 bases at V and 5 bases at J; junction bases unmatched: 10.

The chain joins TRBV20-1 to TRBJ2-3; D remains ambiguous. The CDR3 is 11 residues long. The V and J ends lost 6 bases and 5 bases respectively, with 9 bases between them. Germline CDR1 and CDR2: DFQATT and SNEGSKA (reference sequence). Here the CDR3 DNA reads TGCAGTGCCCTGAAGGGAGATACGCAGTATTTT. Residues: CSALKGDTQYF.

The chain has TRBV5-6 and TRBJ1-2; a weak D match, TRBD1 (5 bases). The CDR3 is 13 residues long. V was cut by 1 base and J by 4 bases, with 8 bases left in between. Germline V gives CDR1 SGHDT, CDR2 YYEEEE. The CDR3 is CASSLRQPYGYTF. In DNA, the CDR3 is TGTGCCAGCAGCTTGCGACAGCCCTATGGCTACACCTTC.

The CDR3 reads CASSLWSGENQPQHF. The CDR3 DNA reads TGTGCCAGCAGTTTATGGTCAGGGGAGAATCAGCCCCAGCATTTT. This sequence joins TRBV12-3 or TRBV12-4 and TRBJ1-5, with D possibly TRBD1 on 6 matching bases. CDR3 length equals 15 residues. Trimming cost V 2 bases and J 4 bases, with 12 bases left between them.